These 28 T cell receptor beta chains share one sample of origin, sequenced in a study of regulatory dendritic cells for organ transplantation. The data were produced by immunoSEQ multiplex PCR, yet TCRdb's version contains in-frame clones alone and is incomplete. Of tens of thousands of clones listed, roughly 85% were seen once; the top ten hold around 0.093%. The sample taken for sequencing was naive CD4+ T cells from blood. As for subset: CD45RA+ naive T cells. The receptors were gathered from a human donor in good health.

This chain connects TRBV2 to TRBJ2-7; TRBD1 agrees at 9 bases. V shed 7 bases and J 4 bases; nucleotides not matched to a gene: 8. Germline V gene sequence: CDR1 SNHLY, CDR2 FYNNEI. This CDR3 is built from 14 residues. The CDR3 region has the DNA TGTGCCAGCACCTTGGACAGGGGCTCATACGAGCAGTACTTC. It yields the protein CASTLDRGSYEQYF. The whole variable domain, filled in from reference TRBV2 and TRBJ2-7, reads EPEVTQTPSHQVTQMGQEVILRCVPISNHLYFYWYRQILGQKVEFLVSFYNNEISEKSEIFDDQFSVERPDGSNFTLKIRSTKLEDSAMYFCASTLDRGSYEQYFGPGTRLTVT.

The J gene is TRBJ2-5, the V gene TRBV14; no definite D call. The CDR3 covers 14 residues. Trimming removed 1 base from V and 2 bases from J, with 8 bases in between. Germline CDR1 is SGHDN and CDR2 is FVKESK. The DNA for the CDR3 is TGTGCCAGCAGCCAAGCGCAGATTCAAGAGACCCAGTACTTC. As protein: CASSQAQIQETQYF.

The rearrangement links TRBV7-9 to TRBJ1-4, with D perhaps TRBD1 (5 bases). Germline lookup yields CDR1 SEHNR and CDR2 FQNEAQ (reference sequence). The CDR3 totals 18 residues. Trimming cost V 1 base and J 0 bases, with 15 bases left between them. Here the CDR3 reads CASSLVFAGQATNEKLFF. Here the CDR3 DNA reads TGTGCCAGCAGCTTAGTCTTCGCAGGGCAAGCAACTAATGAAAAACTGTTTTTT.

The genes are TRBV6-1 and TRBJ1-1; TRBD1 is a possible D gene (5 bases). Trimming removed 5 bases from V and 4 bases from J, with 14 bases in between. The length of the CDR3 is 14 residues. In germline, CDR1 is MNHNS, CDR2 SASEGT. CDR3 sequence: CASSLQDRSTEAFF. The DNA for the CDR3 is TGTGCCAGCAGTCTACAGGATAGGAGCACTGAAGCTTTCTTT.

This rearrangement joins TRBV7-2 to TRBJ2-1; D may be TRBD2 (6 bases). Trimming left V 7 bases short and J 4 bases short, with 17 bases between. Germline V gene data show CDR1 as SGHTA and CDR2 as FQGNSA. CDR3 length: 15 residues. CDR3 sequence reads: CASKKGGTGYNEQFF. The CDR3, as DNA: TGTGCCAGCAAGAAGGGAGGTACGGGGTACAATGAGCAGTTCTTC.

This sequence joins TRBV19 and TRBJ1-4, with no clear D. V was cut by 9 bases and J by 4 bases, with 3 bases left in between. From germline, CDR1 is LNHDA and CDR2 SQIVND (reference sequence). This CDR3 spans 10 amino acids. CDR3 amino acids: CASFNEKLFF. The CDR3, as DNA: TGTGCCAGCTTTAATGAAAAACTGTTTTTT.

In its sample, this clone was seen once. J is TRBJ1-5 and V is TRBV19; 7 bases align to TRBD1. The germline CDR1 and CDR2 sequences are LNHDA and SQIVND (reference sequence). The V and J ends lost 6 bases and 4 bases, in that order; junction bases with no gene match: 6. This CDR3 contains 14 residues. This CDR3 is CASRHRDSNQPQHF. The DNA for the CDR3 is TGTGCCAGTAGACACCGGGACAGTAATCAGCCCCAGCATTTT.

V is TRBV19 and J is TRBJ2-2; maybe TRBD1 (5 bases). V was trimmed by 9 bases and J by 0 bases, leaving 11 bases between them. This CDR3 is built from 14 residues. Germline assignment: CDR1 LNHDA and CDR2 SQIVND (reference sequence). The CDR3 DNA reads TGTGCCAGCCTGGTGGGGCCGAACACCGGGGAGCTGTTTTTT. Translated: CASLVGPNTGELFF.

The chain combines TRBV5-1 with TRBJ2-5; 7 positions match TRBD2. V trimming: 4 bases; J trimming: 1 base; junction bases outside the gene matches: 10. The germline CDR1 and CDR2 sequences are SGHRS and YFSETQ. This CDR3 spans 16 amino acids. CDR3 amino acids: CASSPGGGLTQETQYF. CDR3 coding DNA: TGCGCCAGCAGCCCGGGGGGAGGGCTGACCCAAGAGACCCAGTACTTC. Full variable domain (rest looked up from reference TRBV5-1 and TRBJ2-5): KAGVTQTPRYLIKTRGQQVTLSCSPISGHRSVSWYQQTPGQGLQFLFEYFSETQRNKGNFPGRFSGRQFSNSRSEMNVSTLELGDSALYLCASSPGGGLTQETQYFGPGTRLLVL.

The chain has TRBV5-1 and TRBJ1-2, with 7 bases aligning to TRBD1. This CDR3 is 14 amino acids long. V lost 4 bases and J lost 7; bases outside the gene matches: 10. Germline V gives CDR1 SGHRS, CDR2 YFSETQ. In DNA form, the CDR3 reads TGCGCCAGCAGCCTGGTCGGAGGGGGCTCTGGCTACACCTTC. Translation gives CASSLVGGGSGYTF.

J is TRBJ2-5 and V is TRBV10-3, with 11 bases identical to TRBD1. Germline V gene data show CDR1 as ENHRY and CDR2 as SYGVKD. CDR3 size: 16 residues. J gave up 7 bases and V 6 bases, and 13 bases lay outside the gene matches. CDR3 loop: CAIRNGQGAPGGTQYF. CDR3 in DNA: TGTGCCATCAGGAACGGACAGGGGGCGCCAGGGGGGACCCAGTACTTC.

This clone has a handful of counts. The chain has TRBV7-7 and TRBJ1-1, with D possibly being TRBD1 (6 bases). There are 13 residues in the CDR3. The germline V and J ends were trimmed by 4 bases and 6 bases, with 12 bases remaining between them. Germline V lookup: CDR1 SSHAT, CDR2 FNYEAQ (reference sequence). DNA of the CDR3: TGTGCCAGCAGCTCGGACAGAGGGGCTGAAGCTTTCTTT. Translated: CASSSDRGAEAFF.

The genes are TRBV7-2 and TRBJ2-3, with D possibly matching TRBD1 (5 bases). V lost 5 bases and J 3 bases, leaving 12 bases between the germline ends. This CDR3 comprises 14 residues. Germline V gene data show CDR1 as SGHTA and CDR2 as FQGNSA. The CDR3 region is CASSLGQGTDTQYF. The CDR3 DNA reads TGTGCCAGCAGCCTCGGCCAGGGAACAGATACGCAGTATTTT. Variable domain in full (rest from reference TRBV7-2 and TRBJ2-3): GAGVSQSPSNKVTEKGKDVELRCDPISGHTALYWYRQSLGQGLEFLIYFQGNSAPDKSGLPSDRFSAERTGGSVSTLTIQRTQQEDSAVYLCASSLGQGTDTQYFGPGTRLTVL.

The chain has TRBV5-4 and TRBJ2-1, with 10 bases aligning to TRBD2. Germline CDR1 is SGHNT and CDR2 is YYREEE (reference sequence). CDR3 length equals 16 residues. V was pared by 1 base and J by 7 bases, with 8 bases of the junction left unmatched. This chain's CDR3 is CASSLRIAGGLNEQFF. CDR3 nucleotide sequence: TGTGCCAGCAGCTTGAGGATAGCGGGGGGATTAAATGAGCAGTTCTTC.

This clone was seen a handful of times. The CDR3 loop reads CSVVIQSNQPQHF. The DNA of the CDR3 is TGCAGCGTTGTAATACAGTCGAATCAGCCCCAGCATTTT. This rearrangement joins TRBV29-1 to TRBJ1-5; no definite D call. V lost 4 bases and J 4 bases, leaving 11 bases between the germline ends. The germline gives CDR1 SQVTM, CDR2 ANQGSEA. This CDR3 has 13 amino acids. Full variable domain (outside the CDR3, taken from reference TRBV29-1 and TRBJ1-5): SAVISQKPSRDICQRGTSLTIQCQVDSQVTMMFWYRQQPGQSLTLIATANQGSEATYESGFVIDKFPISRPNLTFSTLTVSNMSPEDSSIYLCSVVIQSNQPQHFGDGTRLSIL.

This clone has more than one count but fewer than ten. The V gene is TRBV5-1, the J gene TRBJ1-4; 9 nucleotides align to TRBD1. Trimming removed 4 bases from V and 8 bases from J; junction bases left unmatched: 6. This CDR3 has 14 residues. The germline V gene encodes CDR1 SGHRS and CDR2 YFSETQ. CDR3 coding DNA: TGCGCCAGCAGCCGGGACAGGGAAGGAGAAAAACTGTTTTTT. The encoded protein is CASSRDREGEKLFF.

V gene TRBV18 combines with J gene TRBJ2-5, with 7 bases aligning to TRBD1. The CDR3 contains 13 residues. Germline trimming cut 5 bases from V and 2 bases from J; bases unmatched to any gene: 2. Germline CDR1 and CDR2: KGHSH and LQKENI. The CDR3: CASSGGQQETQYF. For the CDR3, the DNA is TGTGCCAGCTCAGGGGGACAGCAAGAGACCCAGTACTTC.

The chain employs TRBV14 and TRBJ1-2, with 7 bases lining up with TRBD1. Looked up from germline, CDR1 is SGHDN and CDR2 is FVKESK. The junction had 9 bases not matched to a gene; V was cut back by 3 bases and J by 5 bases. There are 15 residues in the CDR3. The CDR3 DNA reads as TGTGCCAGCAGCCAGGACGACAGGGAGGTATATGGCTACACCTTC. Protein sequence: CASSQDDREVYGYTF.

V gene TRBV6-6 combines with J gene TRBJ1-6; D is unresolved. The V and J ends lost 2 bases and 6 bases respectively, with 5 bases between them. Germline V gene data show CDR1 as MNHNY and CDR2 as SVGAGI (reference sequence). The CDR3 covers 13 residues. The DNA of the CDR3 is TGTGCCAGCAGTTACGACATTAATTCACCCCTCCACTTT. It yields the protein CASSYDINSPLHF.

The gene calls are TRBV6-1 and TRBJ1-5; TRBD1 aligns across 7 bases. From germline, CDR1 is MNHNS and CDR2 SASEGT. J lost 2 bases, V lost 5 bases, and 6 bases had no gene match. The CDR3 extends over 15 amino acids. The CDR3 DNA reads as TGTGCCAGCAGTTCAGTCCAGGGGGGCAATCAGCCCCAGCATTTT. It codes for CASSSVQGGNQPQHF.

This clone turned up a few times. The CDR3 loop is CASRDRGFEKLFF. In DNA form, the CDR3 reads TGTGCCAGCCGGGACAGGGGGTTTGAAAAACTGTTTTTT. V gene TRBV19 combines with J gene TRBJ1-4; TRBD1 aligns across 11 bases. Germline CDR1 LNHDA, CDR2 SQIVND (reference sequence). The CDR3 is made up of 13 amino acids. The trim removed 9 bases at V and 7 bases at J, leaving 4 bases unmatched.

Here the CDR3 reads CASSLGQTHSPLHF. The CDR3, as DNA: TGTGCCAGTAGTCTTGGACAGACACATTCACCCCTCCACTTT. The rearrangement links TRBV19 to TRBJ1-6; a weak D match, TRBD1 (6 bases). The ends were cut back, 5 bases at V and 8 bases at J, with 13 bases in the middle. This CDR3 comprises 14 residues. CDR1 LNHDA and CDR2 SQIVND come from the germline V gene (reference sequence).

V is TRBV18 and J is TRBJ1-1; D perhaps matches TRBD1 (5 bases). V dropped 3 bases and J dropped 3 bases, with 14 bases sitting between them. The CDR3 runs 15 residues. Germline CDR1 and CDR2: KGHSH and LQKENI. The CDR3 sequence is CASSPTQGTDTEAFF. The CDR3 DNA reads TGTGCCAGCTCACCCACGCAGGGTACTGACACTGAAGCTTTCTTT. Full variable domain (outside the CDR3, taken from reference TRBV18 and TRBJ1-1): NAGVMQNPRHLVRRRGQEARLRCSPMKGHSHVYWYRQLPEEGLKFMVYLQKENIIDESGMPKERFSAEFPKEGPSILRIQQVVRGDSAAYFCASSPTQGTDTEAFFGQGTRLTVV.

The CDR3 coding sequence is TGTGCCAGCAGCTTGGAGGGACAGTTTCCCGAAGCTTTCTTT. This sequence encodes CASSLEGQFPEAFF. This chain connects TRBV5-8 to TRBJ1-1, with 7 nucleotides matching TRBD1. The V gene end was trimmed by 0 bases and the J gene end by 8 bases; junction bases not matched to a gene: 7. CDR1 and CDR2 from the germline V gene are SGHTS and YDEGEE. The CDR3 is made up of 14 amino acids.

The chain links TRBV11-1 to TRBJ2-7; maybe TRBD1 (6 bases). Trimming shortened V by 3 bases and J by 5 bases, and 14 bases separated the two germline ends. CDR1 and CDR2 (germline): SGHAT, FQDESV (reference sequence). The CDR3 runs 14 residues. The CDR3 DNA reads TGTGCCAGCAGCTTCCTCCCAGGGGCCCACGAGCAGTACTTC. Its translation: CASSFLPGAHEQYF.

This clone was detected only once. The chain employs TRBV18 and TRBJ1-1; D call uncertain. Trimming cost V 3 bases and J 0 bases, with 8 bases left between them. CDR3 length equals 14 residues. The germline CDR1 and CDR2 sequences are KGHSH and LQKENI. In DNA, the CDR3 is TGTGCCAGCTCACCGGGCAGCATGAACACTGAAGCTTTCTTT. Translation gives CASSPGSMNTEAFF. Variable domain in full (rest from reference TRBV18 and TRBJ1-1): NAGVMQNPRHLVRRRGQEARLRCSPMKGHSHVYWYRQLPEEGLKFMVYLQKENIIDESGMPKERFSAEFPKEGPSILRIQQVVRGDSAAYFCASSPGSMNTEAFFGQGTRLTVV.

The V call is TRBV7-6, the J call TRBJ2-3; 8 bases agree with TRBD2. This CDR3 has 16 amino acids. The germline CDR1 and CDR2 sequences are SGHVS and FNYEAQ. V shed 5 bases, J shed 3 bases, and the junction held 10 bases outside the gene matches. CDR3 coding DNA: TGTGCCAGCAGCCCCGCGACTAGCGTGAGAACAGATACGCAGTATTTT. Its translation is CASSPATSVRTDTQYF.

This rearrangement joins TRBV19 to TRBJ1-4; no firm D call. This CDR3 is built from 15 residues. Trimming cost V 10 bases and J 7 bases, with 22 bases left between them. Germline V gene data show CDR1 as LNHDA and CDR2 as SQIVND (reference sequence). This CDR3 reads CATQTVSRGSEKLFF. In DNA form, the CDR3 reads TGTGCCACCCAGACGGTCTCTCGAGGTAGTGAAAAACTGTTTTTT.